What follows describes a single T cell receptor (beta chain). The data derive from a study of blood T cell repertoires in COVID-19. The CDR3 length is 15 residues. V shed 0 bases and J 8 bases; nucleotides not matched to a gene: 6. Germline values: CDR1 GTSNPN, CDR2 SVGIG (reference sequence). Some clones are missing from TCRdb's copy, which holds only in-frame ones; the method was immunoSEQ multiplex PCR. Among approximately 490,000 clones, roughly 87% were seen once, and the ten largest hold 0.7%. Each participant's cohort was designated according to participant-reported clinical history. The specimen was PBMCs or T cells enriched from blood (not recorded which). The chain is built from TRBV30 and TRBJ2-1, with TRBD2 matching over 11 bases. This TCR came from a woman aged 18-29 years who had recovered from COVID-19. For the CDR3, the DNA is TGTGCCTGGAGTGTAGGTAGCGGGGGGGCCTATGAGCAGTTCTTC. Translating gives CAWSVGSGGAYEQFF.